This is a list of T cell receptor beta chains from one sample in a study of control samples from healthy donors and cancer patients. Method: immunoSEQ multiplex PCR; TCRdb's copy keeps in-frame clones and lacks some. The sample consists of around 130,000 clones, just under 90% of them appearing once. The sequencing input was blood. These receptor sequences come from a man in his thirties or forties in good health. Each CDR3 is given without its conserved first and last residue.

J gene,V gene,CDR3 protein
TRBJ2-2,TRBV7-3,ASSSGGQGGELF
TRBJ1-1,TRBV7-2,ASSFIATGEAF
TRBJ1-5,TRBV6-1,ASSELQGQPQH
TRBJ1-2,TRBV7-9,ASSPIGRGLSGYT
TRBJ2-3,TRBV24-1,ATSDPGGTSSDTQY
TRBJ1-1,TRBV5-6,ASSWAGVIGTEAF
TRBJ2-2,TRBV5-1,ASSLAWVLGGTGELF
TRBJ2-3,TRBV25-1,ASSGRLDTQY
TRBJ2-7,TRBV12-3/TRBV12-4,ASSFGGIYEQY
TRBJ1-4,TRBV5-1,ASSSNWNGKEKLF
TRBJ1-3,TRBV19,ASSVASHLKNTIY
TRBJ1-1,TRBV3-1/TRBV3-2,ASSRGGTEAF
TRBJ1-6,TRBV11-3,ASSLMGAGGALAPLH
TRBJ1-2,TRBV27,ASSLSLGPGYGYT
TRBJ1-2,TRBV27,ASSSRGPGNYGYT
TRBJ2-2,TRBV11-2,ASSLRGFNTGELF
TRBJ1-5,TRBV19,ASVGQYSNQPQH
TRBJ1-1,TRBV7-2,ASSLVTPNTEAF